Listed here are 9 T cell receptor beta chains from one sample, sequenced in a study of blood T cell repertoires in COVID-19. Clones were sequenced by immunoSEQ multiplex PCR, and TCRdb holds only the in-frame ones, with some missing. The table shows some 54,000 clones, with roughly 89% occurring only once. Material: peripheral blood. Every receptor here comes from a man of 80 years or more with active or convalescent COVID-19.

The genes are TRBV19 and TRBJ2-5, with D perhaps TRBD2 (5 bases). The V end lost 0 bases, the J end lost 4 bases, and 12 bases lay between the germline ends. The germline CDR1 and CDR2 sequences are LNHDA and SQIVND (reference sequence). CDR3 length: 15 amino acids. The CDR3 sequence: CASSIENNRGETQYF. CDR3 sequence (DNA): TGTGCCAGTAGTATAGAGAATAACCGGGGAGAGACCCAGTACTTC.

This chain uses TRBV3-1 (or the pseudogene TRBV3-2) with TRBJ1-6; 7 nucleotides align to TRBD1. After removal of 1 base from V and 7 bases from J, the junction contained 7 bases not matched to a gene. CDR3 length: 16 amino acids. Per the germline V gene, CDR1 is LGHDT and CDR2 is YNNKEL (reference sequence). The CDR3 DNA follows: TGTGCCAGCAGCCAAGGGTGGGACAGCCGGAATTCACCCCTCCACTTT. It encodes CASSQGWDSRNSPLHF.

The chain combines TRBV19 with TRBJ1-1; 10 bases map to TRBD1. This CDR3 has 14 amino acids. Per germline, CDR1 LNHDA and CDR2 SQIVND (reference sequence). V shed 3 bases, J shed 6 bases, and the junction held 4 bases outside the gene matches. CDR3 nucleotides: TGTGCCAGTAGTATGGTAGGGACAGGGGCTGAAGCTTTCTTT. Residues: CASSMVGTGAEAFF.

The chain combines TRBV6-5 with TRBJ1-6, with 7 bases aligning to TRBD1. Germline CDR1 reads MNHEY; CDR2 reads SVGAGI. V shed 0 bases, J shed 7 bases, and the junction held 3 bases outside the gene matches. The CDR3 contains 15 residues. CDR3 loop: CASSYSDRANSPLHF. In DNA form, the CDR3 reads TGTGCCAGCAGTTACTCAGACAGGGCCAATTCACCCCTCCACTTT.

This clone showed up just once. This chain links TRBV7-2 with TRBJ1-5, with D maybe TRBD1 (5 bases). The germline V and J ends were trimmed by 5 bases and 5 bases, with 16 bases remaining between them. Germline loops: CDR1 SGHTA, CDR2 FQGNSA. The CDR3 contains 15 residues. The CDR3 DNA reads TGTGCCAGCAGCCCCCAGGCGGGGGAGCATCAGCCCCAGCATTTT. Translated, it gives CASSPQAGEHQPQHF.

CDR3: CATSDLTGTFLQETQYF. In DNA, the CDR3 is TGTGCCACCAGTGACTTGACAGGGACGTTTCTCCAAGAGACCCAGTACTTC. V gene TRBV24-1 combines with J gene TRBJ2-5, with 7 bases matching TRBD1. CDR3 length: 17 residues. J lost 1 base, V lost 4 bases, and 11 bases had no gene match. The germline V gene encodes CDR1 KGHDR and CDR2 SFDVKD.

V is TRBV11-2 and J is TRBJ2-5, with a possible D match to TRBD2 (5 bases). Trimming took off 6 bases at V and 4 bases at J, with 9 bases between the two ends. Germline-derived CDR1 and CDR2 are SGHAT and FQNNGV. This CDR3 region has 12 residues. CDR3 sequence (DNA): TGTGCCAGCAGTCTAGGGAGAGAGACCCAGTACTTC. Translated: CASSLGRETQYF. The entire variable domain, with the rest obtained from reference TRBV11-2 and TRBJ2-5, is as follows: EAGVAQSPRYKIIEKRQSVAFWCNPISGHATLYWYQQILGQGPKLLIQFQNNGVVDDSQLPKDRFSAERLKGVDSTLKIQPAKLEDSAVYLCASSLGRETQYFGPGTRLLVL.

V gene TRBV7-9 combines with J gene TRBJ1-2; TRBD1 aligns across 7 bases. With 3 bases clipped from V and 8 bases from J, the junction kept 3 bases outside the gene matches. This CDR3 is built from 12 residues. CDR1 SEHNR and CDR2 FQNEAQ come from the germline V gene (reference sequence). CDR3 sequence (DNA): TGTGCCAGCAGCTTTTCGGACAGGGGCTACACCTTC. It is translated as CASSFSDRGYTF.

The CDR3 protein is CASSGGNTGELFF. CDR3 nucleotides: TGTGCCAGCTCCGGGGGGAACACCGGGGAGCTGTTTTTT. This sequence joins TRBV6-5 and TRBJ2-2; maybe TRBD2 (6 bases). The germline V gene encodes CDR1 MNHEY and CDR2 SVGAGI. Trimming took 8 bases from V and 1 from J, leaving 8 bases between them. The CDR3 covers 13 residues.